A selection of T cell receptor beta chains follows, all from one sample in a study of blood T cell repertoires in COVID-19. The data were produced by immunoSEQ multiplex PCR, yet TCRdb's version contains in-frame clones alone and is incomplete. Of more than 95,000 clones detected, less than 90% appear once; the ten largest clones hold approximately 7.9%. The source material was peripheral blood. The receptors come from an older man who had recovered from COVID-19. The CDR3 runs from the conserved cysteine through the conserved F or W. Each record gives: CDR3 protein, CDR3 DNA, clone size, D gene, J gene, V gene. A D gene is named only where the DNA matches it firmly. Size values are once, few and many counts, or a class for expanded clones, and some rows have none.

CDR3 protein: CASSVDVGLTDTQYF; CDR3 DNA: TGTGCCAGCAGCGTAGATGTGGGGCTCACAGATACGCAGTATTTT; clone size: NA; D gene: NA; J gene: TRBJ2-3; V gene: TRBV9
CDR3 protein: CASSPSGLTDTQYF; CDR3 DNA: TGTGCCAGCTCACCAAGCGGCCTCACAGATACGCAGTATTTT; clone size: once; D gene: NA; J gene: TRBJ2-3; V gene: TRBV18
CDR3 protein: CASSLGGGNQPQHF; CDR3 DNA: TGCGCCAGCAGCCTCGGGGGGGGGAATCAGCCCCAGCATTTT; clone size: NA; D gene: NA; J gene: TRBJ1-5; V gene: TRBV4-1
CDR3 protein: CASSSGTGANGYTF; CDR3 DNA: TGCGCCAGCAGCTCCGGGACAGGGGCGAATGGCTACACCTTC; clone size: NA; D gene: TRBD1; J gene: TRBJ1-2; V gene: TRBV5-1
CDR3 protein: CASRTGAGDGYTF; CDR3 DNA: TGTGCCAGCAGAACAGGGGCGGGTGACGGCTACACCTTC; clone size: NA; D gene: TRBD1; J gene: TRBJ1-2; V gene: TRBV7-9
CDR3 protein: CASSLRLGEQYF; CDR3 DNA: TGCGCCAGCAGCCTTCGACTCGGCGAGCAGTACTTC; clone size: once; D gene: NA; J gene: TRBJ2-7; V gene: TRBV5-1
CDR3 protein: CASSVAGTGNYDYTF; CDR3 DNA: TGTGCCAGCAGCGTAGCAGGGACAGGGAACTATGACTACACCTTC; clone size: NA; D gene: TRBD1; J gene: TRBJ1-2; V gene: TRBV9
CDR3 protein: CASSQVGHRVGYGYTF; CDR3 DNA: TGTGCCAGCAGCCAAGTCGGCCACAGGGTTGGTTATGGCTACACCTTC; clone size: NA; D gene: NA; J gene: TRBJ1-2; V gene: TRBV3-1/TRBV3-2
CDR3 protein: CASSSGRGGKRDTQYF; CDR3 DNA: TGTGCCAGCAGTTCCGGGCGGGGGGGGAAGAGGGATACGCAGTATTTT; clone size: NA; D gene: TRBD2; J gene: TRBJ2-3; V gene: TRBV28
CDR3 protein: CAGEGSGNTIYF; CDR3 DNA: TGTGCCGGAGAGGGTTCTGGAAACACCATATATTTT; clone size: NA; D gene: NA; J gene: TRBJ1-3; V gene: TRBV6-6
CDR3 protein: CASSSPDGGSPLHF; CDR3 DNA: TGTGCCAGCAGCTCCCCCGATGGTGGCTCACCCCTCCACTTT; clone size: NA; D gene: NA; J gene: TRBJ1-6; V gene: TRBV7-9
CDR3 protein: CASSLRRTGIETQYF; CDR3 DNA: TGTGCCAGCAGCTTACGCCGGACAGGGATTGAGACCCAGTACTTC; clone size: NA; D gene: TRBD1; J gene: TRBJ2-5; V gene: TRBV7-3
CDR3 protein: CASRWGLGTYNEQFF; CDR3 DNA: TGCGCCAGCAGGTGGGGACTAGGAACATACAATGAGCAGTTCTTC; clone size: NA; D gene: TRBD2; J gene: TRBJ2-1; V gene: TRBV5-1
CDR3 protein: CASSPGVAGGETQYF; CDR3 DNA: TGTGCCAGCAGCCCCGGGGTAGCGGGAGGTGAGACCCAGTACTTC; clone size: NA; D gene: TRBD2; J gene: TRBJ2-5; V gene: TRBV7-3
CDR3 protein: CASSLWGTGGWPEAFF; CDR3 DNA: TGTGCCAGCAGCTTATGGGGGACAGGGGGCTGGCCTGAAGCTTTCTTT; clone size: NA; D gene: TRBD1; J gene: TRBJ1-1; V gene: TRBV7-2
CDR3 protein: CASSLGLGSQPQHF; CDR3 DNA: TGTGCCAGCAGCTTAGGGTTAGGGAGTCAGCCCCAGCATTTT; clone size: NA; D gene: NA; J gene: TRBJ1-5; V gene: TRBV7-6
CDR3 protein: CASSGGYFEQYF; CDR3 DNA: TGCGCCAGCAGTGGAGGGTACTTCGAGCAGTACTTC; clone size: NA; D gene: NA; J gene: TRBJ2-7; V gene: TRBV10-2
CDR3 protein: CASSLARGADTQYF; CDR3 DNA: TGTGCCAGCAGCTTAGCCAGGGGTGCAGATACGCAGTATTTT; clone size: NA; D gene: NA; J gene: TRBJ2-3; V gene: TRBV11-3
CDR3 protein: CASSLKVPAGIETQYF; CDR3 DNA: TGCGCCAGCAGCCTGAAAGTCCCGGCAGGGATAGAGACCCAGTACTTC; clone size: NA; D gene: NA; J gene: TRBJ2-5; V gene: TRBV4-1
CDR3 protein: CASGTGGEGYTF; CDR3 DNA: TGTGCCAGCGGTACAGGGGGTGAGGGCTACACCTTC; clone size: NA; D gene: TRBD1; J gene: TRBJ1-2; V gene: TRBV10-3
CDR3 protein: CASSDQRQGASGELFF; CDR3 DNA: TGTGCCAGCAGTGACCAAAGACAGGGGGCGTCCGGGGAGCTGTTTTTT; clone size: NA; D gene: TRBD1; J gene: TRBJ2-2; V gene: TRBV25-1
CDR3 protein: CASSGILGTEAFF; CDR3 DNA: TGTGCCTCGTCAGGGATTCTGGGCACTGAAGCTTTCTTT; clone size: once; D gene: NA; J gene: TRBJ1-1; V gene: TRBV30
CDR3 protein: CASSSGSGKIEYF; CDR3 DNA: TGTGCCAGCAGCTCGGGTAGCGGAAAGATCGAGTATTTT; clone size: NA; D gene: NA; J gene: TRBJ2-3; V gene: TRBV7-2
CDR3 protein: CASSLRSYEQYF; CDR3 DNA: TGTGCCAGCTCACTGCGCTCCTACGAGCAGTACTTC; clone size: NA; D gene: NA; J gene: TRBJ2-7; V gene: TRBV18
CDR3 protein: CATSRGTGAGNQPQHF; CDR3 DNA: TGTGCCACCAGCAGAGGGACAGGGGCGGGCAATCAGCCCCAGCATTTT; clone size: NA; D gene: TRBD1; J gene: TRBJ1-5; V gene: TRBV15
CDR3 protein: CASSQTGTASSGANVLTF; CDR3 DNA: TGCGCCAGCAGCCAAACCGGGACAGCCTCATCTGGGGCCAACGTCCTGACTTTC; clone size: NA; D gene: TRBD1; J gene: TRBJ2-6; V gene: TRBV4-1
CDR3 protein: CASSVSGSRPDTQYF; CDR3 DNA: TGTGCCAGCAGTGTTAGCGGGAGCCGGCCAGATACGCAGTATTTT; clone size: once; D gene: TRBD2; J gene: TRBJ2-3; V gene: TRBV27
CDR3 protein: CASSPSSGRGYEQYF; CDR3 DNA: TGCGCCAGCAGCCCTTCCAGCGGGAGGGGCTACGAGCAGTACTTC; clone size: few; D gene: TRBD2; J gene: TRBJ2-7; V gene: TRBV5-1
CDR3 protein: CASSVRGGVSNQPQHF; CDR3 DNA: TGTGCCAGCAGTGTGCGGGGAGGGGTAAGCAATCAGCCCCAGCATTTT; clone size: NA; D gene: NA; J gene: TRBJ1-5; V gene: TRBV6-1
CDR3 protein: CASSLTLRGSGRDEQYF; CDR3 DNA: TGTGCCAGCAGCCTCACCCTCCGCGGTAGCGGGAGGGACGAGCAGTACTTC; clone size: NA; D gene: TRBD2; J gene: TRBJ2-7; V gene: TRBV7-3
CDR3 protein: CASSLSARGNTEAFF; CDR3 DNA: TGTGCCAGCAGCCTTAGTGCAAGGGGGAACACTGAAGCTTTCTTT; clone size: NA; D gene: NA; J gene: TRBJ1-1; V gene: TRBV7-8
CDR3 protein: CASVARGSGNTIYF; CDR3 DNA: TGTGCCAGTGTAGCCAGGGGATCTGGAAACACCATATATTTT; clone size: NA; D gene: NA; J gene: TRBJ1-3; V gene: TRBV19
CDR3 protein: CATSDDTGELFF; CDR3 DNA: TGTGCCACCAGTGACGACACCGGGGAGCTGTTTTTT; clone size: NA; D gene: NA; J gene: TRBJ2-2; V gene: TRBV24-1
CDR3 protein: CASSLRGGESYEQYF; CDR3 DNA: TGTGCCAGCAGCCTTAGGGGGGGCGAATCCTACGAGCAGTACTTC; clone size: NA; D gene: NA; J gene: TRBJ2-7; V gene: TRBV28
CDR3 protein: CASSLAGRDNYGYTF; CDR3 DNA: TGCGCCAGCAGCTTGGCAGGGCGGGATAACTATGGCTACACCTTC; clone size: NA; D gene: NA; J gene: TRBJ1-2; V gene: TRBV5-1
CDR3 protein: CASSLVSGIYGYTF; CDR3 DNA: TGTGCCAGCAGCTTAGTATCGGGGATCTATGGCTACACCTTC; clone size: few; D gene: NA; J gene: TRBJ1-2; V gene: TRBV11-2
CDR3 protein: CASSSRQVTSYEQYF; CDR3 DNA: TGTGCCAGCAGTTCTCGACAGGTGACCTCCTACGAGCAGTACTTC; clone size: once; D gene: NA; J gene: TRBJ2-7; V gene: TRBV6-5
CDR3 protein: CASSKFQGDYGYTF; CDR3 DNA: TGTGCCAGCAGCAAGTTCCAGGGGGACTATGGCTACACCTTC; clone size: NA; D gene: TRBD1; J gene: TRBJ1-2; V gene: TRBV6-5
CDR3 protein: CASSFQVNTEAFF; CDR3 DNA: TGTGCCAGCAGCTTTCAGGTGAACACTGAAGCTTTCTTT; clone size: NA; D gene: NA; J gene: TRBJ1-1; V gene: TRBV7-3
CDR3 protein: CASSSGIAVQETQYF; CDR3 DNA: TGTGCCAGCAGCTCAGGGATAGCGGTTCAAGAGACCCAGTACTTC; clone size: NA; D gene: NA; J gene: TRBJ2-5; V gene: TRBV7-9